This T cell receptor (beta chain) came from a study of cytomegalovirus exposure and HLA in healthy donors. These donors, healthy bone marrow donors, were studied. Regarding this clone: The antigen is undetermined.

Study-wide findings and caveats: Certain sequence variants were highly shared and formed a cluster, and this cluster was likely a sequencing artifact. It emerged from a later analysis that several of the most significant clusters appeared to be linked to common viral pathogens. Rarity characterized most TCR sequences, yet some public TCRs appeared in many donors.

The PCR employed 60 Vbeta primers together with 13 Jbeta primers. Assay: immunoSEQ multiplex PCR; the TCRdb copy retains only in-frame clones and omits some. The sample has some 130,000 clones, 75% to 85% seen once; the top ten hold just over 2.5%. What was sequenced was PBMCs. This TCR was sampled from a man aged 25-40 years in good health and CMV-seronegative.

The CDR3 here is CASSGDRNSPLHF. The DNA of the CDR3 is TGTGCCAGCTCCGGGGACAGAAATTCACCCCTCCACTTT. The J gene is TRBJ1-6, the V gene TRBV18; the match to TRBD1 covers 7 bases. The junction had 3 bases not matched to a gene; V was cut back by 6 bases and J by 7 bases. The CDR3 sequence is 13 residues long. The V gene's germline CDR1 is KGHSH and CDR2 LQKENI.